Sequencing of this T cell receptor (beta chain) was carried out in a study of cytomegalovirus exposure and HLA in healthy donors. Regarding donors, all were healthy bone marrow donors. The CDR3 loop spans 14 amino acids. Trimming pared 0 bases from V and 5 bases from J, leaving 11 bases between. The germline CDR1 and CDR2 sequences are SGHTA and FQGNSA. General study results and limits: TCR beta sequences numbering under 20,000 were associated with HLA alleles at 0.05 false discovery rate in a later analysis. The study designated over 150 TCR beta chains cytomegalovirus-associated.

It was with 60 Vbeta and 13 Jbeta primers that the PCR ran. The repertoire was sequenced with immunoSEQ multiplex PCR; TCRdb's copy has only in-frame clones and lacks some. The table includes 160,000 or so clones, 82% detected once. Concerning this clone: The antigen is unknown.

Material: PBMCs. The origin of this receptor is a woman in her forties or fifties in good health and CMV-seronegative. The chain is built from TRBV7-2 and TRBJ2-7; perhaps TRBD2 as D (7 bases). CDR3 in amino acids: CASSLAGGPDEQYF. The CDR3 DNA reads as TGTGCCAGCAGCTTAGCGGGGGGGCCGGACGAGCAGTACTTC.